The 9 T cell receptor beta chains below all came from one sample that was sequenced in a study of spatial heterogeneity in lung cancer. Their cognate antigens are unknown. One entry per CDR3 protein results from TCRdb running MiXCR on the 5' RACE reads. The sample holds several thousand distinct CDR3 sequences, about 10% seen once. Time point given: sample taken at primary tumor resection. Points from the study as a whole: Counts that tracked tumor mutation counts were those of expanded intratumoral alpha and beta TCRs.

Specimen: lung tumor tissue, collected at surgery. These receptors all stem from a female donor with early-stage non-small cell lung cancer.

This clonotype counts as medium-sized. This chain joins TRBV20-1 and TRBJ1-5, with D possibly TRBD1 on 5 matching bases. Germline V gene sequence: CDR1 DFQATT, CDR2 SNEGSKA (reference sequence). The CDR3 extends over 13 amino acids. Between the trimmed V and J ends, which lost 5 bases and 1 base, there was a span of 9 bases. The CDR3: CSAGTLSNQPQHF. Here the CDR3 DNA reads TGCAGTGCTGGGACCCTAAGCAATCAGCCCCAGCATTTT.

A few counts support this clonotype. The rearrangement joins TRBV9 to TRBJ2-5, with 9 bases matching TRBD1. The CDR3 length is 15 residues. CDR1 is SGDLS and CDR2 is YYNGEE in the germline V gene. Trimming removed 5 bases from V and 4 bases from J; junction bases left unmatched: 9. CDR3: CASSGTGNFIETQYF. CDR3 nucleotide sequence: TGTGCCAGCAGTGGGACAGGGAACTTTATAGAGACCCAGTACTTC.

V is TRBV7-9 and J is TRBJ1-2, with a tentative D call TRBD1 (5 bases). The CDR3 is made up of 13 amino acids. With 5 bases removed from V and 7 bases from J, the gap between germline ends came to 14 bases. Germline CDR1 and CDR2: SEHNR and FQNEAQ (reference sequence). CDR3 protein: CASSPIGELGYTF. The CDR3 DNA reads TGTGCCAGCAGCCCGATAGGGGAGCTTGGCTACACCTTC.

This clonotype was detected many times. DNA for the CDR3: TGTGCCATCAGCGATAGACAGGGGAAGGCTTATGAGCAGTTCTTC. Translated, it gives CAISDRQGKAYEQFF. V is TRBV10-3 and J is TRBJ2-1; TRBD1 agrees at 8 bases. Trimming took 6 bases from V and 8 from J; bases not matched to a gene: 12. The CDR3 consists of 15 residues. Germline V gives CDR1 ENHRY, CDR2 SYGVKD.

This clonotype came up once. The chain couples TRBV20-1 to TRBJ2-1, with 10 nucleotides matching TRBD2. Germline assignment: CDR1 DFQATT and CDR2 SNEGSKA (reference sequence). This CDR3 has 13 residues. The V and J ends lost 6 bases and 3 bases, in that order; junction bases with no gene match: 2. DNA of the CDR3: TGCAGTGCACGGACTAGCGGCTACAATGAGCAGTTCTTC. This translates into CSARTSGYNEQFF.

In this sample, this clonotype turned up a few times. The CDR3 sequence: CASSYPGLQETQYF. CDR3 nucleotides: TGTGCCAGCAGCTACCCGGGCCTTCAAGAGACCCAGTACTTC. V gene TRBV11-2 combines with J gene TRBJ2-5; the D is unclear. Germline CDR1 SGHAT, CDR2 FQNNGV. The CDR3 length is 14 residues. The germline V and J ends were trimmed by 4 bases and 2 bases, with 11 bases remaining between them. Together with reference TRBV11-2 and TRBJ2-5, the CDR3 gives the full variable domain: EAGVAQSPRYKIIEKRQSVAFWCNPISGHATLYWYQQILGQGPKLLIQFQNNGVVDDSQLPKDRFSAERLKGVDSTLKIQPAKLEDSAVYLCASSYPGLQETQYFGPGTRLLVL.

This clonotype was counted between two and nine times. J is TRBJ2-7 and V is TRBV29-1; a possible D gene is TRBD2 (7 bases). Trimming pared 4 bases from V and 4 bases from J, leaving 17 bases between. CDR3 size: 14 residues. Germline CDR1 SQVTM, CDR2 ANQGSEA. The CDR3 spells CSVGEGGPSYEQYF. The CDR3 nucleotides are TGCAGCGTTGGGGAGGGGGGACCTTCGTACGAGCAGTACTTC.

There are a few counts of this clonotype. The chain joins TRBV28 to TRBJ2-1; maybe TRBD1 (6 bases). The CDR3 loop spans 14 amino acids. Germline CDR1 reads MDHEN; CDR2 reads SYDVKM. The germline V and J ends were trimmed by 6 bases and 7 bases, with 16 bases remaining between them. CDR3 sequence: CASSQQGRLNEQFF. Here the CDR3 DNA reads TGTGCCAGCAGCCAACAGGGTCGCCTTAATGAGCAGTTCTTC.

The J gene is TRBJ2-5, the V gene TRBV9; 7 bases fit TRBD1. The CDR3 spans 14 residues. CDR1 is SGDLS and CDR2 is YYNGEE in the germline V gene. The ends lost 4 bases at V and 5 bases at J; junction bases unmatched: 8. In DNA, the CDR3 is TGTGCCAGCAGCCCCCGGCCGACAGGGGAGACCCAGTACTTC. Translating gives CASSPRPTGETQYF.